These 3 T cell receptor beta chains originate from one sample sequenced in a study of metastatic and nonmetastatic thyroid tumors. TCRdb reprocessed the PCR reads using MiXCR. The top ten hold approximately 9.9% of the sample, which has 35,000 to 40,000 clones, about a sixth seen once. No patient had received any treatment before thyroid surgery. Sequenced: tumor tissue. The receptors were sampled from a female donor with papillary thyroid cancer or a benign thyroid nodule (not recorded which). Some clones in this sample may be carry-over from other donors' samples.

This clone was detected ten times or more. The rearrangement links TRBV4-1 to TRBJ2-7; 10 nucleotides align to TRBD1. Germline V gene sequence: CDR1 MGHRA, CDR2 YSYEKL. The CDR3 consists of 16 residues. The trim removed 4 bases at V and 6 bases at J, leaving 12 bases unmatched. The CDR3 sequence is CASSPQPTGGIGEQYF. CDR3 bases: TGCGCCAGCAGCCCCCAACCGACAGGGGGCATAGGCGAGCAGTACTTC.

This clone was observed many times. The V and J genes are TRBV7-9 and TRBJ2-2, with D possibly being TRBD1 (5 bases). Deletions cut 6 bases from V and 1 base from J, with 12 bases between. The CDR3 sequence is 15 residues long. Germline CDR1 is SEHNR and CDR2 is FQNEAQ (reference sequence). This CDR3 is CASRTVGLNTGELFF. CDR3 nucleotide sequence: TGTGCCAGCAGAACCGTGGGGCTGAACACCGGGGAGCTGTTTTTT.

The CDR3 DNA reads as TGTGCCAGCAGTCCTAGCGTGATCGGAACCGGGGAGCTGTTTTTT. Residues: CASSPSVIGTGELFF. The chain has TRBV6-1 and TRBJ2-2; a weak D match, TRBD2 (6 bases). V gave up 5 bases and J gave up 5 bases, with 15 bases separating them. The CDR3 length is 15 residues. CDR1 and CDR2 (germline): MNHNS, SASEGT.